The rows below give T cell receptor beta chains drawn from one sample of a study of blood T cell repertoires in COVID-19. Profiled with immunoSEQ multiplex PCR; TCRdb holds only in-frame clones, not every one. This table has more than 85,000 clones, around nine tenths appearing once. Sequencing input: peripheral blood. These receptors were obtained from a woman older than 75 with acute or convalescent COVID-19. The CDR3 runs from the conserved cysteine through the conserved F or W. A D gene is named only where the DNA matches it firmly. Size tells how often a clone was seen (once, few, many) or the class of an expanded clone, and some rows leave it out.

j_gene: TRBJ1-1; v_gene: TRBV3-1/TRBV3-2; d_gene: NA; abundance: few; CDR3aa: CASSLNPEALQAFF; CDR3nt: TGTGCCAGCAGCCTAAACCCAGAGGCCTTACAAGCTTTCTTT
j_gene: TRBJ2-7; v_gene: TRBV6-6; d_gene: NA; abundance: NA; CDR3aa: CASSFRQIVDEQYF; CDR3nt: TGTGCCAGCAGTTTCAGACAGATCGTCGACGAGCAGTACTTC
j_gene: TRBJ2-7; v_gene: TRBV7-3; d_gene: NA; abundance: NA; CDR3aa: CASSPSGQRTYEQYF; CDR3nt: TGTGCCAGCAGCCCGTCCGGACAGCGAACCTACGAGCAGTACTTC
j_gene: TRBJ1-5; v_gene: TRBV3-1/TRBV3-2; d_gene: TRBD1; abundance: NA; CDR3aa: CASSQDRGARPQHF; CDR3nt: TGTGCCAGCAGCCAAGACAGGGGGGCGAGGCCCCAGCATTTT
j_gene: TRBJ2-7; v_gene: TRBV10-3; d_gene: NA; abundance: NA; CDR3aa: CAIAGTGWYEQYF; CDR3nt: TGTGCCATCGCAGGAACAGGGTGGTACGAGCAGTACTTC
j_gene: TRBJ2-1; v_gene: TRBV18; d_gene: TRBD2; abundance: NA; CDR3aa: CASSPISGSTYNEQFF; CDR3nt: TGTGCCAGCTCGCCAATAAGCGGGAGCACCTACAATGAGCAGTTCTTC
j_gene: TRBJ2-4; v_gene: TRBV11-2; d_gene: TRBD2; abundance: NA; CDR3aa: CASSLVTSGGNIQYF; CDR3nt: TGTGCCAGCAGCTTAGTGACTAGCGGGGGGAACATTCAGTACTTC
j_gene: TRBJ2-1; v_gene: TRBV7-2; d_gene: TRBD1; abundance: NA; CDR3aa: CASSKQTGGSYNEQFF; CDR3nt: TGTGCCAGCAGCAAACAAACAGGGGGGTCCTACAATGAGCAGTTCTTC
j_gene: TRBJ2-5; v_gene: TRBV4-1; d_gene: NA; abundance: NA; CDR3aa: CASSQVGTPTGETQYF; CDR3nt: TGCGCCAGCAGCCAAGTCGGGACACCGACTGGGGAGACCCAGTACTTC
j_gene: TRBJ2-7; v_gene: TRBV13; d_gene: NA; abundance: NA; CDR3aa: CASRLSATYEQYF; CDR3nt: TGTGCCAGCAGACTCTCCGCCACCTACGAGCAGTACTTC
j_gene: TRBJ1-3; v_gene: TRBV3-1/TRBV3-2; d_gene: NA; abundance: NA; CDR3aa: CASSSSSGNTIYF; CDR3nt: TGTGCGAGCAGCTCGAGCTCTGGAAACACCATATATTTT
j_gene: TRBJ2-7; v_gene: TRBV4-2; d_gene: TRBD1; abundance: NA; CDR3aa: CASSQASGTGTYEQYF; CDR3nt: TGTGCCAGCAGCCAAGCGTCCGGGACAGGCACCTACGAGCAGTACTTC
j_gene: TRBJ1-6; v_gene: TRBV19; d_gene: NA; abundance: once; CDR3aa: CASSIPGAVSYNSPLHF; CDR3nt: TGTGCCAGTAGTATACCAGGGGCTGTATCCTATAATTCACCCCTCCACTTT
j_gene: TRBJ2-4; v_gene: TRBV3-1/TRBV3-2; d_gene: NA; abundance: NA; CDR3aa: CASSQGLAKNIQYF; CDR3nt: TGTGCCAGCAGCCAAGGGCTAGCCAAAAACATTCAGTACTTC
j_gene: TRBJ2-5; v_gene: TRBV5-6; d_gene: TRBD1; abundance: NA; CDR3aa: CASSLRGRETQYF; CDR3nt: TGTGCCAGCAGCTTGAGGGGGCGGGAGACCCAGTACTTC
j_gene: TRBJ1-1; v_gene: TRBV7-2; d_gene: NA; abundance: NA; CDR3aa: CASSLATRVGSEAFF; CDR3nt: TGTGCCAGCAGCTTAGCCACCAGGGTCGGCTCTGAAGCTTTCTTT
j_gene: TRBJ2-5; v_gene: TRBV15; d_gene: TRBD1; abundance: NA; CDR3aa: CATSKGQAETQYF; CDR3nt: TGTGCCACCAGCAAGGGACAGGCTGAGACCCAGTACTTC
j_gene: TRBJ2-1; v_gene: TRBV7-9; d_gene: TRBD1; abundance: NA; CDR3aa: CASRPDRGWYNEQFF; CDR3nt: TGTGCCAGCAGACCTGACAGGGGATGGTACAATGAGCAGTTCTTC
j_gene: TRBJ1-1; v_gene: TRBV30; d_gene: TRBD1; abundance: NA; CDR3aa: CAWSFRDRATEAFF; CDR3nt: TGTGCCTGGAGTTTTAGGGACAGGGCTACTGAAGCTTTCTTT
j_gene: TRBJ2-7; v_gene: TRBV12-5; d_gene: NA; abundance: NA; CDR3aa: CASARWKDYEQYF; CDR3nt: TGTGCTAGTGCTAGGTGGAAGGACTACGAGCAGTACTTC
j_gene: TRBJ1-1; v_gene: TRBV7-9; d_gene: NA; abundance: NA; CDR3aa: CASSKRSGMGTEAFF; CDR3nt: TGTGCCAGCAGTAAACGCTCGGGTATGGGCACTGAAGCTTTCTTT
j_gene: TRBJ2-7; v_gene: TRBV7-9; d_gene: NA; abundance: NA; CDR3aa: CASSLGGLEQYF; CDR3nt: TGTGCCAGCAGCTTAGGGGGGCTCGAGCAGTACTTC
j_gene: TRBJ2-7; v_gene: TRBV11-2; d_gene: NA; abundance: NA; CDR3aa: CASSLDINRVPQTGQYF; CDR3nt: TGTGCCAGCAGCTTAGACATAAACAGGGTACCCCAGACTGGGCAGTACTTC
j_gene: TRBJ1-1; v_gene: TRBV7-9; d_gene: NA; abundance: NA; CDR3aa: CASSLRGSGTEAFF; CDR3nt: TGTGCCAGCAGCTTAAGGGGGTCGGGCACTGAAGCTTTCTTT
j_gene: TRBJ2-7; v_gene: TRBV5-4; d_gene: TRBD1; abundance: NA; CDR3aa: CASSLNRGYEQYF; CDR3nt: TGTGCCAGCAGCTTGAACAGGGGCTACGAGCAGTACTTC
j_gene: TRBJ2-3; v_gene: TRBV6-5; d_gene: TRBD1; abundance: once; CDR3aa: CASSAGTVIDTQYF; CDR3nt: TGTGCCAGCAGCGCCGGGACAGTGATAGATACGCAGTATTTT
j_gene: TRBJ1-5; v_gene: TRBV19; d_gene: TRBD1; abundance: NA; CDR3aa: CASSIERTGSSREGQPQHF; CDR3nt: TGTGCCAGTAGTATAGAAAGGACAGGTTCAAGTAGAGAGGGTCAGCCCCAGCATTTT
j_gene: TRBJ2-1; v_gene: TRBV27; d_gene: TRBD1; abundance: NA; CDR3aa: CASRTLGTGGNEQFF; CDR3nt: TGTGCCAGCAGGACCCTGGGGACAGGGGGAAATGAGCAGTTCTTC
j_gene: TRBJ1-6; v_gene: TRBV7-9; d_gene: TRBD1; abundance: NA; CDR3aa: CASTAGQGMMSPLHF; CDR3nt: TGTGCCAGCACTGCGGGACAGGGGATGATGTCACCCCTCCACTTT
j_gene: TRBJ2-1; v_gene: TRBV7-9; d_gene: TRBD2; abundance: NA; CDR3aa: CAGTSGRAGDNEQFF; CDR3nt: TGTGCCGGAACTAGCGGGAGGGCCGGGGACAATGAGCAGTTCTTC
j_gene: TRBJ1-2; v_gene: TRBV5-1; d_gene: NA; abundance: NA; CDR3aa: CASSLGSGGYTF; CDR3nt: TGCGCCAGCAGCTTGGGGTCGGGAGGCTACACCTTC